This T cell receptor (beta chain) appears in the sequencing data of a study of blood T cell repertoires in COVID-19. As for the study in general: T cells, B-cell-depleted T cells, or PBMCs supplied cDNA or gDNA.

The authors' processing: Reference gene primer amplification in the assay estimated nucleated cell counts. Repertoires were generated with immunoSEQ multiplex PCR, while TCRdb's copy carries only in-frame clones and drops some. D and trimming were read from the DNA, whereas the V and J calls and clone size are those reported in that table. This sample has 150,000 to 200,000 clones, with approximately 87% found just once. V shed 3 bases, J shed 10 bases, and the junction held 10 bases outside the gene matches. This CDR3 has 15 amino acids. The germline V gene has CDR1 LNHDA and CDR2 SQIVND (reference sequence).

The TCR originated in a woman between 18 and 29 years old who had recovered from COVID-19. The sequencing input was peripheral blood. This rearrangement joins TRBV19 to TRBJ2-1; 9 bases are a match to TRBD2. CDR3 amino acids: CASSMREGIFWEQFF. CDR3 nucleotides: TGTGCCAGTAGTATGCGGGAGGGCATTTTTTGGGAGCAGTTCTTC. Full variable domain (missing parts from reference TRBV19 and TRBJ2-1): DGGITQSPKYLFRKEGQNVTLSCEQNLNHDAMYWYRQDPGQGLRLIYYSQIVNDFQKGDIAEGYSVSREKKESFPLTVTSAQKNPTAFYLCASSMREGIFWEQFFGPGTRLTVL.